Described below is a single TCR beta chain sequence and its context. The sample belongs to a study of CD8+ T cells in alopecia areata. As for treatment: oral pan-JAK inhibitor, 5-10 mg twice daily. Those with alopecia areata gave lesional scalp punch biopsies and peripheral blood. The CDR3 contains 15 residues. From germline, CDR1 is MDHEN and CDR2 SYDVKM. Trimming took off 6 bases at V and 5 bases at J, with 17 bases between the two ends. Following extraction, RNA underwent reverse transcription to cDNA, which served as the sequencing template. Assay: immunoSEQ multiplex PCR; the TCRdb copy retains only in-frame clones and omits some. The sample has about 100,000 clones; 50% to 60% are singletons.

This sample comprised CD8+ T cells sorted from blood, obtained at approximately week 60, from a patient treated with tofacitinib. The gene calls are TRBV28 and TRBJ2-1; tentatively, D is TRBD1 or TRBD2 (7 bases each). This TCR came from a human donor with alopecia areata. Written as DNA, the CDR3 is TGTGCCAGCAGGCCGCGACAGGGAGGGAACAATGAGCAGTTCTTC. Protein: CASRPRQGGNNEQFF.